This T cell receptor beta chain derives from a study of blood T cell repertoires in COVID-19. Study in general: Samples came from the United States, Italy and Spain, spanning acute and convalescent COVID-19. T cells, B-cell-depleted T cells, or PBMCs provided the cDNA or gDNA that served as material.

Study processing details: Reference gene primer amplification in the assay estimated nucleated cell counts. TCRdb's copy holds only in-frame clones and misses some; the assay was immunoSEQ multiplex PCR. That table furnishes V, J and clone size, whereas the DNA furnished D and trimming. The repertoire includes about 150,000 clones, approximately 80% of them detected once, and over 10% sits in the top ten. The sample consisted of peripheral blood. The sequence was obtained from a man in his sixties with active or convalescent COVID-19.

The CDR3 region has the DNA TGTGCCAGCAGCTTACAGGGTACCGGGGAGCTGTTTTTT. Translation: CASSLQGTGELFF. V gene TRBV7-2 combines with J gene TRBJ2-2; weak D call: TRBD1 (5 bases). This CDR3 comprises 13 residues. V was shortened by 2 bases and J by 5 bases, with 6 bases between the two germline ends. The germline gives CDR1 SGHTA, CDR2 FQGNSA.